Detailed here is one T cell receptor (beta chain). The antigen remains unidentified. The data belong to a study of T cell repertoires in cytomegalovirus infection. Germline CDR1 MNHGY, CDR2 SAAAGT. This CDR3 is built from 16 residues. Losses at the gene ends were 2 bases for V and 2 bases for J; bases not matched to a gene: 5. Findings and caveats of the study: Individuals carrying CMV plus the relevant HLA were identified by cumulative frequency of public TCR beta families. Predominance within the ex vivo response was attributable to HLA-C-restricted CMV-specific TCR beta clonotypes.

TCRdb re-analysed the reads in MiXCR, keeping a single row per CDR3 protein. The data show 150,000 to 180,000 distinct CDR3 sequences, 23% seen once. This chain joins TRBV6-8 and TRBJ2-1; TRBD2 matches at 8 bases. The source of this sequence is a human donor in good health (CMV status not recorded). Some clones in this sample may be carry-over from other donors' samples. Sequencing was performed on PBMCs. The CDR3 nucleotides are TGTGCCAGCAGTTACCAGAACGGGGGGGCCTACAATGAGCAGTTCTTC. Protein: CASSYQNGGAYNEQFF.